This T cell receptor beta chain was captured by sequencing in a study of T cell responses to AZD1222 COVID-19 vaccine. The assay was immunoSEQ multiplex PCR, and TCRdb's table has in-frame clones only and misses some. The top ten hold about 3.3% of the sample, which has 100,000 to 120,000 clones, roughly 85% seen once. The CDR3 has 12 residues. V shed 9 bases and J 13 bases; nucleotides not matched to a gene: 6. The germline V gene has CDR1 KGHDR and CDR2 SFDVKD. Specimen: peripheral blood, collected on day 0 of AZD1222 vaccination. The chain joins TRBV24-1 to TRBJ2-1, with 12 positions matching TRBD1. The source is an adult in good health. The CDR3 bases are TGTGCCACCGGGACAGGGGGCTTGTCCCAGTTCTTC. This encodes CATGTGGLSQFF.